The present T cell receptor (beta chain) was sequenced within a study of T-cell reconstitution after alpha-beta-depleted transplantation in children. Unique molecular identifiers were built into the TCRbeta library. In TCRdb, the PCR reads were re-called with MiXCR into one record per CDR3 protein. The data contain hundreds of thousands of distinct CDR3 sequences, roughly 10% of them singletons. Note on this clonotype: Its specificity is not known.

The study, taken as a whole, reports: T-cell counts and diversity at one year post-transplant came mainly from newly produced T cells. Surviving recipient T cells and thymic progenitors produced the high day-60 TCRbeta diversity seen in some patients. By about two months after transplant, alpha-beta T cells reportedly arose from several hundred graft clones that had expanded.

The CDR3 sequence is 17 residues long. J lost 6 bases, V lost 5 bases, and 17 bases had no gene match. Germline-derived CDR1 and CDR2 are DFQATT and SNEGSKA (reference sequence). Sequencing used PBMCs, obtained before TCRalphabeta/CD19-depleted stem cell transplant. This sequence originates from a child aged 2-9 years with inherited bone marrow failure, due to receive a stem cell transplant. This chain uses TRBV20-1 with TRBJ2-1; TRBD2 agrees at 9 bases. The DNA of the CDR3 is TGCAGTGCTGACCCTCCGGGCGGGAGGGCGCGACTCAATGAGCAGTTCTTC. This translates into CSADPPGGRARLNEQFF.